This note documents a single T cell receptor (beta chain) sequence. No antigen is known for it. Reverse transcription of all isolated RNA meant that expressed TCRB transcripts were sequenced. This table comes from immunoSEQ multiplex PCR, and its TCRdb copy is limited to in-frame clones, with some not included. The table includes under 950,000 clones, 17% detected once. The source of the sample is a study of beta chain features in type 1 diabetes. Study-level results: HLA effects on TCRB rearrangement stayed unresolved here. When cDNA is sequenced, cells with high TCR expression could be over-represented.

Cell sorting via CD45RO/CCR7/CD25/CD127/CD95/CD27 was performed to obtain CD4+ naive, central memory, regulatory and stem cell-like memory cells. Purity exceeding 98% was reached by all sorted populations. The CDR3 is 18 amino acids. Trimming took 3 bases from V and 5 from J; bases not matched to a gene: 17. CDR1 is LGHNA, CDR2 YSLEER, per germline. V gene TRBV4-3 combines with J gene TRBJ2-7; 9 bases align to TRBD1. The TCR sequence derives from a woman between 18 and 30 years old in good health. Material for sequencing was naive CD4+ T cells from blood. CDR3 residues: CASSHQGIRDREEDEQYF. In DNA form, the CDR3 reads TGCGCCAGCAGCCACCAGGGAATACGGGACAGGGAAGAGGACGAGCAGTACTTC.